Below, 22 T cell receptor beta chains from the same sample are listed, as sequenced in a study of early T cells in non-severe SARS-CoV-2 infection. TCRdb recomputed calls from the 5' RACE reads with MiXCR, one row per CDR3 protein. The repertoire has more than 55,000 distinct CDR3 sequences, less than 15% of them found once; the top ten carry approximately 8.5%. Sequenced here: whole blood, sampled at baseline. The receptors were sampled from an adult who was a healthcare worker with PCR-confirmed SARS-CoV-2 infection or an uninfected control (not recorded which).

This sequence joins TRBV28 and TRBJ2-7; D might be TRBD1 (5 bases). This CDR3 is built from 14 residues. Trimming shortened V by 4 bases and J by 2 bases, and 12 bases separated the two germline ends. CDR1 and CDR2 (germline): MDHEN, SYDVKM. The CDR3: CASSSSDRTYEQYF. Here the CDR3 DNA reads TGTGCCAGCAGTTCCTCTGACAGAACCTACGAGCAGTACTTC.

The gene calls are TRBV9 and TRBJ2-3; TRBD2 agrees at 7 bases. The CDR3 extends over 17 amino acids. Germline CDR1 and CDR2: SGDLS and YYNGEE. Trimming took 4 bases from V and 2 from J; bases not matched to a gene: 13. The CDR3 DNA reads as TGTGCCAGCAGCACAAGCGCGGGGGAGGGGCCCACAGATACGCAGTATTTT. The encoded protein is CASSTSAGEGPTDTQYF.

This clonotype has at least ten counts. This chain uses TRBV7-9 with TRBJ2-1; 9 nucleotides align to TRBD1. Germline assignment: CDR1 SEHNR and CDR2 FQNEAQ (reference sequence). CDR3 length equals 15 residues. V shed 2 bases and J 7 bases; nucleotides not matched to a gene: 6. The CDR3 sequence is CASSLRGQGRNEQFF. CDR3 nucleotides: TGTGCCAGCAGCTTAAGGGGACAGGGCCGGAATGAGCAGTTCTTC.

This clonotype was found many times. This chain joins TRBV12-3 or TRBV12-4 and TRBJ1-2; a possible D gene is TRBD1 (6 bases). The V and J ends lost 6 bases and 6 bases respectively, with 14 bases between them. The CDR3 is 13 amino acids. CDR3 DNA: TGTGCCAGCAGCCCTCCATGGACAGATGGCTACACCTTC. Its translation: CASSPPWTDGYTF.

This clonotype was picked up many times. This chain connects TRBV25-1 to TRBJ2-3, with 9 nucleotides matching TRBD2. V gave up 1 base and J gave up 2 bases; unmatched junction bases: 10. Germline V gives CDR1 MGHDK, CDR2 SYGVNS. CDR3 size: 18 residues. CDR3 DNA sequence: TGTGCCAGCAGTGAATTAAGAAGCGGGAGGCGTCTCACAGATACGCAGTATTTT. Amino acid sequence: CASSELRSGRRLTDTQYF. The variable domain in full, completed from reference TRBV25-1 and TRBJ2-3, reads EADIYQTPRYLVIGTGKKITLECSQTMGHDKMYWYQQDPGMELHLIHYSYGVNSTEKGDLSSESTVSRIRTEHFPLTLESARPSHTSQYLCASSELRSGRRLTDTQYFGPGTRLTVL.

The rearrangement links TRBV28 to TRBJ2-7, with 7 bases identical to TRBD1. CDR3 length: 13 amino acids. The V gene end was trimmed by 8 bases and the J gene end by 2 bases; junction bases not matched to a gene: 6. Germline CDR1 MDHEN, CDR2 SYDVKM. The CDR3 DNA reads as TGTGCCAGCCGAGGGGGCACAACCTACGAGCAGTACTTC. Its protein product is CASRGGTTYEQYF. The variable domain in full, completed from reference TRBV28 and TRBJ2-7, reads DVKVTQSSRYLVKRTGEKVFLECVQDMDHENMFWYRQDPGLGLRLIYFSYDVKMKEKGDIPEGYSVSREKKERFSLILESASTNQTSMYLCASRGGTTYEQYFGPGTRLTVT.

This clonotype has ten or more counts. This chain joins TRBV7-3 and TRBJ2-3; no firm D call. This CDR3 is built from 15 residues. The V end lost 5 bases, the J end lost 4 bases, and 16 bases lay between the germline ends. Looked up from germline, CDR1 is SGHTA and CDR2 is FQGTGA. CDR3 DNA: TGTGCCAGCAGCCCTCGGCCCTCGGTCCCAGATACGCAGTATTTT. It yields the protein CASSPRPSVPDTQYF. The whole variable domain, remainder taken from reference TRBV7-3 and TRBJ2-3, is GAGVSQTPSNKVTEKGKYVELRCDPISGHTALYWYRQSLGQGPEFLIYFQGTGAADDSGLPNDRFFAVRPEGSVSTLKIQRTERGDSAVYLCASSPRPSVPDTQYFGPGTRLTVL.

This clonotype was detected many times. This rearrangement joins TRBV7-2 to TRBJ2-7, with D possibly being TRBD2 (6 bases). The CDR3 sequence is 14 residues long. Looked up from germline, CDR1 is SGHTA and CDR2 is FQGNSA. V shed 4 bases and J shed 7 bases, with 17 bases lying between them. The CDR3 protein is CASSSYLAMGEQYF. DNA of the CDR3: TGTGCCAGCAGCTCGTACCTAGCGATGGGGGAGCAGTACTTC.

V and J are TRBV7-6 and TRBJ2-5, with TRBD1 as a possible D gene (6 bases). The CDR3 covers 13 residues. Germline V gene lookup returns CDR1 SGHVS and CDR2 FNYEAQ. V was clipped by 6 bases and J by 5 bases, with 13 bases between them. CDR3 loop: CASRLRQGETQYF. The CDR3 DNA reads TGTGCCAGCAGGCTACGCCAGGGGGAGACCCAGTACTTC.

In its sample, this clonotype was seen many times. The rearrangement joins TRBV5-1 to TRBJ2-7; D is uncertain. Germline-derived CDR1 and CDR2 are SGHRS and YFSETQ. CDR3 length equals 13 residues. The V end was cut by 0 bases, the J end by 1 base, with 5 bases between. The CDR3 is CASSLVPSYEQYF. CDR3 coding DNA: TGCGCCAGCAGCTTGGTTCCGTCCTACGAGCAGTACTTC.

This clonotype was counted only a few times. The chain employs TRBV20-1 and TRBJ2-7, with D possibly being TRBD2 (5 bases). V was trimmed by 0 bases and J by 0 bases, leaving 12 bases between them. Germline V gene data show CDR1 as DFQATT and CDR2 as SNEGSKA (reference sequence). CDR3 length: 15 residues. CDR3: CSARDQAGFSYEQYF. The CDR3 DNA is TGCAGTGCTAGAGATCAGGCGGGTTTCTCCTACGAGCAGTACTTC.

This clonotype was picked up many times. The rearrangement uses TRBV5-1 and TRBJ1-2, with no clear D. V was clipped by 4 bases and J by 0 bases, with 10 bases between them. The CDR3 sequence is 14 residues long. The germline gives CDR1 SGHRS, CDR2 YFSETQ. The CDR3 is CASSDHPANYGYTF. The CDR3, as DNA: TGCGCCAGCAGCGATCATCCAGCTAACTATGGCTACACCTTC.

This clonotype was observed many times. V and J are TRBV7-8 and TRBJ2-1; 12 bases agree with TRBD2. The V segment lost 5 bases and the J segment 7 bases; nucleotides outside the gene matches: 15. The CDR3 is 18 residues long. Germline CDR1 is SGHVS and CDR2 is FQNEAQ. The CDR3 DNA is TGTGCCAGCAGCCCTGGACTAGCGGGGAGGGGAGGTAGTAATGAGCAGTTCTTC. Amino acids: CASSPGLAGRGGSNEQFF.

This clonotype was seen a single time. V is TRBV5-1 and J is TRBJ2-3; 9 bases align to TRBD2. CDR1 is SGHRS and CDR2 is YFSETQ in the germline V gene. This CDR3 is built from 15 residues. The trim removed 5 bases at V and 5 bases at J, leaving 9 bases unmatched. The CDR3 sequence: CASSGAGGGEDTQYF. In DNA form, the CDR3 reads TGCGCCAGCAGTGGAGCGGGGGGCGGTGAAGATACGCAGTATTTT.

The rearrangement joins TRBV28 to TRBJ2-2; weak D call: TRBD1 (8 bases). This CDR3 comprises 16 residues. Germline CDR1 reads MDHEN; CDR2 reads SYDVKM. The V end was cut by 4 bases, the J end by 0 bases, with 12 bases between. CDR3 residues: CASSWGGQANTGELFF. The CDR3 DNA follows: TGTGCCAGCAGTTGGGGGGGACAGGCGAACACCGGGGAGCTGTTTTTT. Together with reference TRBV28 and TRBJ2-2, the CDR3 gives the full variable domain: DVKVTQSSRYLVKRTGEKVFLECVQDMDHENMFWYRQDPGLGLRLIYFSYDVKMKEKGDIPEGYSVSREKKERFSLILESASTNQTSMYLCASSWGGQANTGELFFGEGSRLTVL.

The rearrangement uses TRBV27 and TRBJ1-6; perhaps TRBD1 as D (6 bases). The CDR3 runs to 15 residues. V was clipped by 5 bases and J by 4 bases, with 12 bases between them. Per germline, CDR1 MNHEY and CDR2 SMNVEV (reference sequence). This CDR3 reads CASSLGQGYNSPLHF. The CDR3 DNA reads as TGTGCCAGCAGTCTTGGCCAGGGGTATAATTCACCCCTCCACTTT.

This clonotype has only a few counts. This sequence joins TRBV4-1 and TRBJ2-2, with D possibly being TRBD1 (6 bases). This CDR3 has 17 amino acids. Germline CDR1 reads MGHRA; CDR2 reads YSYEKL. V was cut by 1 base and J by 6 bases, with 18 bases left in between. Here the CDR3 reads CASSQGGRGVLAGELFF. The CDR3 DNA sequence: TGCGCCAGCAGCCAAGGCGGCAGGGGCGTCCTGGCCGGGGAGCTGTTTTTT.

This chain connects TRBV28 to TRBJ1-2; D unclear. This CDR3 spans 12 amino acids. The germline CDR1 and CDR2 sequences are MDHEN and SYDVKM. The V end lost 2 bases, the J end lost 6 bases, and 7 bases lay between the germline ends. The CDR3 bases are TGTGCCAGCAGTTTACCAGGCGATGGCTACACCTTC. Encoded protein: CASSLPGDGYTF.

This clonotype showed up just a few times. The rearrangement uses TRBV7-9 and TRBJ1-2; D is unresolved. Between the trimmed V and J ends, which lost 3 bases and 7 bases, there was a span of 12 bases. The CDR3 runs 13 residues. Germline CDR1 reads SEHNR; CDR2 reads FQNEAQ (reference sequence). DNA of the CDR3: TGTGCCAGCAGCTTCGAGGGCTACCCTGGCTACACCTTC. As protein: CASSFEGYPGYTF.

This clonotype was observed a few times. The rearrangement uses TRBV11-2 and TRBJ2-7; possible D gene TRBD2, 7 bases. The V and J ends lost 5 bases and 4 bases respectively, with 15 bases between them. CDR1 and CDR2 (germline): SGHAT, FQNNGV. This CDR3 has 14 amino acids. The CDR3 region is CASSDLQGGYEQYF. The CDR3 region has the DNA TGTGCCAGCAGCGATTTACAGGGAGGGTACGAGCAGTACTTC.

This clonotype was seen a handful of times. The rearrangement links TRBV12-2 to TRBJ2-1; TRBD1 reflects the table's D call only, with no check against the DNA. TRBV12-2 is described as a pseudogene. CDR3 length: 15 amino acids. The CDR3 loop reads CASRLRGATYNEQFF. CDR3 DNA: TGTGCAAGTCGCTTACGGGGGGCCACCTACAATGAGCAGTTCTTC.

J is TRBJ2-5 and V is TRBV7-2; no clear D gene. V lost 1 base and J lost 5, with 11 bases in between. The germline V gene has CDR1 SGHTA and CDR2 FQGNSA. The CDR3 contains 14 residues. The CDR3 region has the DNA TGTGCCAGCAGCTTAGGGGCCAACGGGGAGACCCAGTACTTC. Its protein is CASSLGANGETQYF.